The 22 T cell receptor beta chains below come from one sample, sequenced in a study of cytomegalovirus exposure and HLA in healthy donors. The PCR was carried out with 60 Vbeta primers and 13 Jbeta primers. The repertoire was sequenced with immunoSEQ multiplex PCR; TCRdb's copy has only in-frame clones and lacks some. This table has more than 95,000 clones, roughly 82% appearing once. The sample taken for sequencing was PBMCs. These receptors were collected from a woman aged 55-70 years in good health and CMV-seropositive.

This rearrangement joins TRBV30 to TRBJ1-4; TRBD1 might be the D (5 bases). The V gene's germline CDR1 is GTSNPN and CDR2 SVGIG (reference sequence). The V end was cut by 8 bases, the J end by 0 bases, with 16 bases between. The CDR3 covers 15 residues. CDR3 coding DNA: TGTGCCGGAGACCACCACAGGTCAACTAATGAAAAACTGTTTTTT. Translation: CAGDHHRSTNEKLFF.

Only one count was recorded for this clone. CDR3 loop: CASSLGFGADTEAFF. CDR3 nucleotides: TGTGCCAGCAGCTTAGGCTTTGGGGCTGACACTGAAGCTTTCTTT. The chain carries TRBV7-9 and TRBJ1-1; tentatively, D is TRBD1 (5 bases). The CDR3 contains 15 residues. CDR1 and CDR2 from the germline V gene are SEHNR and FQNEAQ (reference sequence). The V and J ends lost 1 base and 3 bases respectively, with 12 bases between them.

The chain uses TRBV9 and TRBJ2-3; 9 positions match TRBD2. This CDR3 region has 15 residues. From germline, CDR1 is SGDLS and CDR2 YYNGEE. V lost 0 bases, J lost 2 bases, and 1 base stayed unmatched. DNA for the CDR3: TGTGCCAGCAGCGTAGCTAGCGGGGTCACAGATACGCAGTATTTT. It encodes CASSVASGVTDTQYF.

This sequence joins TRBV2 and TRBJ2-3, with 7 bases aligning to TRBD2. The germline V gene encodes CDR1 SNHLY and CDR2 FYNNEI. V lost 8 bases and J lost 6; bases outside the gene matches: 14. CDR3 length equals 15 residues. The CDR3 nucleotides are TGTGCCAGCTCTTTTGGGGGAGGGGCGAGGGATACGCAGTATTTT. It specifies CASSFGGGARDTQYF. The full variable domain, with the rest looked up from reference TRBV2 and TRBJ2-3, is EPEVTQTPSHQVTQMGQEVILRCVPISNHLYFYWYRQILGQKVEFLVSFYNNEISEKSEIFDDQFSVERPDGSNFTLKIRSTKLEDSAMYFCASSFGGGARDTQYFGPGTRLTVL.

The genes are TRBV30 and TRBJ1-2, with D possibly TRBD1 on 6 matching bases. The CDR3 totals 15 residues. With 1 base removed from V and 8 bases from J, the gap between germline ends came to 20 bases. From germline, CDR1 is GTSNPN and CDR2 SVGIG (reference sequence). The CDR3 protein is CAWSGWQGMTRGYTF. The CDR3 DNA follows: TGTGCCTGGAGTGGGTGGCAGGGGATGACGCGAGGCTACACCTTC.

The rearrangement uses TRBV7-9 and TRBJ2-7, with a tentative D call TRBD1 (5 bases). The CDR3 contains 13 residues. Germline V gene data show CDR1 as SEHNR and CDR2 as FQNEAQ (reference sequence). V dropped 2 bases and J dropped 4 bases, with 9 bases sitting between them. In nucleotides, the CDR3 is TGTGCCAGCAGCTTACATCAGGGTTACGAGCAGTACTTC. Residues: CASSLHQGYEQYF.

CDR3 DNA: TGTGCCTGGAGTAGCTCAGGGGGCGGCGAGCAGTACTTC. Translation: CAWSSSGGGEQYF. This chain connects TRBV30 to TRBJ2-7, with TRBD1 matching 8 bases. Germline-derived CDR1 and CDR2 are GTSNPN and SVGIG (reference sequence). The CDR3 sequence is 13 residues long. Losses at the gene ends were 2 bases for V and 6 bases for J; bases not matched to a gene: 6. Full variable domain (rest looked up from reference TRBV30 and TRBJ2-7): SQTIHQWPATLVQPVGSPLSLECTVEGTSNPNLYWYRQAAGRGLQLLFYSVGIGQISSEVPQNLSASRPQDRQFILSSKKLLLSDSGFYLCAWSSSGGGEQYFGPGTRLTVT.

The rearrangement joins TRBV2 to TRBJ1-2; D perhaps matches TRBD1 (5 bases). This CDR3 is built from 12 residues. Trimming pared 4 bases from V and 6 bases from J, leaving 9 bases between. Germline V gene data show CDR1 as SNHLY and CDR2 as FYNNEI. DNA for the CDR3: TGTGCCAGCAGTGGGTCGGGGGATGGCTACACCTTC. Its protein product is CASSGSGDGYTF. The whole variable domain, remainder taken from reference TRBV2 and TRBJ1-2, is EPEVTQTPSHQVTQMGQEVILRCVPISNHLYFYWYRQILGQKVEFLVSFYNNEISEKSEIFDDQFSVERPDGSNFTLKIRSTKLEDSAMYFCASSGSGDGYTFGSGTRLTVV.

V gene TRBV4-2 combines with J gene TRBJ2-7; 7 bases align to TRBD1. CDR3 length: 12 residues. V trimming: 4 bases; J trimming: 7 bases; junction bases outside the gene matches: 4. Germline CDR1 is LGHNA and CDR2 is YNFKEQ. DNA for the CDR3: TGTGCCAGCAGCCCCGACAGGGTTGAGCAGTACTTC. Translation: CASSPDRVEQYF.

This chain connects TRBV7-2 to TRBJ2-3; possibly TRBD1 for D (6 bases). This CDR3 contains 15 residues. V was shortened by 7 bases and J by 2 bases, with 16 bases between the two germline ends. The germline V gene has CDR1 SGHTA and CDR2 FQGNSA. This CDR3 reads CASNPRGWITDTQYF. The DNA of the CDR3 is TGTGCCAGCAACCCGAGGGGGTGGATCACAGATACGCAGTATTTT. Using reference TRBV7-2 and TRBJ2-3 for the parts outside the CDR3, the full variable domain is GAGVSQSPSNKVTEKGKDVELRCDPISGHTALYWYRQSLGQGLEFLIYFQGNSAPDKSGLPSDRFSAERTGGSVSTLTIQRTQQEDSAVYLCASNPRGWITDTQYFGPGTRLTVL.

This chain uses TRBV2 with TRBJ2-2; TRBD1 aligns across 7 bases. This CDR3 comprises 15 residues. Per germline, CDR1 SNHLY and CDR2 FYNNEI. With 6 bases clipped from V and 0 bases from J, the junction kept 4 bases outside the gene matches. The DNA of the CDR3 is TGTGCCAGCAGCCGGGACAGACCGAACACCGGGGAGCTGTTTTTT. Residues: CASSRDRPNTGELFF. The full variable domain, its missing parts supplied by reference TRBV2 and TRBJ2-2, is EPEVTQTPSHQVTQMGQEVILRCVPISNHLYFYWYRQILGQKVEFLVSFYNNEISEKSEIFDDQFSVERPDGSNFTLKIRSTKLEDSAMYFCASSRDRPNTGELFFGEGSRLTVL.

V gene TRBV6-1 combines with J gene TRBJ2-5; 7 bases line up with TRBD1. CDR1 and CDR2 (germline): MNHNS, SASEGT. The length of the CDR3 is 15 residues. Unmatched junction bases numbered 5, after V lost 0 bases and J lost 4 bases. CDR3 region: CASSEARGGVETQYF. The CDR3 DNA is TGTGCCAGCAGTGAAGCGAGAGGGGGCGTAGAGACCCAGTACTTC.

This chain uses TRBV18 with TRBJ2-3, with 12 positions matching TRBD2. Germline CDR1 reads KGHSH; CDR2 reads LQKENI. The trim removed 2 bases at V and 0 bases at J, leaving 6 bases unmatched. CDR3 size: 18 residues. The CDR3 protein is CASSPKLAGGSSTDTQYF. CDR3 DNA: TGTGCCAGCTCACCAAAGCTAGCGGGAGGGTCTAGCACAGATACGCAGTATTTT.

This chain uses TRBV11-3 with TRBJ2-6, with TRBD1 identical over 9 bases. The CDR3 runs 19 residues. With V trimmed by 4 bases and J by 2 bases, 12 bases remained unmatched. The germline V gene encodes CDR1 SGHNT and CDR2 YENEEA. The DNA of the CDR3 is TGTGCCAGCAGCTCGGGACCGGGACAGGGAATCCCTGGGGCCAACGTCCTGACTTTC. Translation gives CASSSGPGQGIPGANVLTF.

This chain connects TRBV5-6 to TRBJ2-7, with 10 bases identical to TRBD2. V lost 0 bases and J lost 2; bases outside the gene matches: 2. This CDR3 is built from 15 residues. Germline CDR1 SGHDT, CDR2 YYEEEE. This CDR3 is CASSLELAGTYEQYF. CDR3 coding DNA: TGTGCCAGCAGCTTGGAACTAGCGGGGACCTACGAGCAGTACTTC.

This clone was counted once. The V call is TRBV5-1, the J call TRBJ2-3; 8 bases align to TRBD2. Unmatched junction bases numbered 10, after V lost 3 bases and J lost 1 base. The CDR3 loop spans 17 amino acids. Germline values: CDR1 SGHRS, CDR2 YFSETQ. CDR3 amino acids: CASSSRPLAGGTDTQYF. In nucleotides, the CDR3 is TGCGCCAGCAGCTCCCGCCCGCTAGCGGGCGGCACAGATACGCAGTATTTT.

This chain joins TRBV5-1 and TRBJ2-5; 8 bases line up with TRBD2. The CDR3 runs 15 residues. Germline V CDR1 and CDR2: SGHRS, YFSETQ. Trimming removed 3 bases from V and 1 base from J; junction bases left unmatched: 5. CDR3 residues: CASSSSGLTQETQYF. The CDR3 DNA reads TGCGCCAGCAGCTCTAGCGGGCTAACCCAAGAGACCCAGTACTTC. Supplemented by reference TRBV5-1 and TRBJ2-5, the full variable domain reads KAGVTQTPRYLIKTRGQQVTLSCSPISGHRSVSWYQQTPGQGLQFLFEYFSETQRNKGNFPGRFSGRQFSNSRSEMNVSTLELGDSALYLCASSSSGLTQETQYFGPGTRLLVL.

This clone showed up just once. V is TRBV18 and J is TRBJ1-1; a weak D match, TRBD1 (6 bases). V was shortened by 5 bases and J by 3 bases, with 13 bases between the two germline ends. The CDR3 contains 14 residues. From germline, CDR1 is KGHSH and CDR2 LQKENI. This CDR3 is CASSLGAGDTEAFF. The CDR3 DNA reads as TGTGCCAGCTCATTGGGGGCGGGCGACACTGAAGCTTTCTTT.

The chain has TRBV6-1 and TRBJ1-2; D remains ambiguous. The CDR3 covers 15 residues. Deletions cut 6 bases from V and 8 bases from J, with 22 bases between. CDR1 and CDR2 from the germline V gene are MNHNS and SASEGT. The CDR3 coding sequence is TGTGCCAGCAGCACCTTCTCAACAACCATCGGGGGCTACACCTTC. Protein sequence: CASSTFSTTIGGYTF.

The chain combines TRBV2 with TRBJ2-6; a possible D gene is TRBD1 (5 bases). Deletions cut 7 bases from V and 1 base from J, with 5 bases between. Germline loops: CDR1 SNHLY, CDR2 FYNNEI. This CDR3 contains 13 residues. The CDR3 DNA follows: TGTGCCAGCACAGGGTCTGGGGCCAACGTCCTGACTTTC. Translated: CASTGSGANVLTF.

The V and J genes are TRBV5-1 and TRBJ2-1; D unresolved. The V gene's germline CDR1 is SGHRS and CDR2 YFSETQ. V dropped 0 bases and J dropped 8 bases, with 9 bases sitting between them. This CDR3 spans 13 amino acids. Here the CDR3 reads CASSLDMADEQFF. The CDR3, as DNA: TGCGCCAGCAGCTTGGATATGGCGGATGAGCAGTTCTTC.

V usage is TRBV30 and J usage is TRBJ1-2; unclear D gene. The length of the CDR3 is 14 residues. Germline V gene lookup returns CDR1 GTSNPN and CDR2 SVGIG (reference sequence). The V and J ends lost 3 bases and 5 bases respectively, with 16 bases between them. CDR3 nucleotides: TGTGCCTGGAGCCCCCCTGGGCGGAGGTATGGCTACACCTTC. This translates into CAWSPPGRRYGYTF.